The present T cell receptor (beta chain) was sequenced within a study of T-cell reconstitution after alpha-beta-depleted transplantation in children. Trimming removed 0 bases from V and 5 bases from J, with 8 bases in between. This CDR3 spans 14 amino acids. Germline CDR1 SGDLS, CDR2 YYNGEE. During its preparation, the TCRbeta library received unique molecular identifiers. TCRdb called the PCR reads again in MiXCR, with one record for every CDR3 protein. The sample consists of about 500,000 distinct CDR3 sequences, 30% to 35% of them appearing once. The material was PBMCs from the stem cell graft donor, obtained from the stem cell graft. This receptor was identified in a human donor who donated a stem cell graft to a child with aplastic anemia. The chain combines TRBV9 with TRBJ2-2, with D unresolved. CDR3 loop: CASSVEVKTGELFF. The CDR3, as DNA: TGTGCCAGCAGCGTAGAGGTCAAGACCGGGGAGCTGTTTTTT. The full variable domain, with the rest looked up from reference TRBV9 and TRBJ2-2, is DSGVTQTPKHLITATGQRVTLRCSPRSGDLSVYWYQQSLDQGLQFLIQYYNGEERAKGNILERFSAQQFPDLHSELNLSSLELGDSALYFCASSVEVKTGELFFGEGSRLTVL.